This T cell receptor beta chain derives from a study of T cells after yellow fever vaccination. Study-wide results and limits: The booster saw the reappearance of most primary-vaccination clones (nearly 98% CD4, almost 90% CD8). The secondary response peaked faster, at day 5 versus 15, but was weaker. Clonotypes found in both CD4 and CD8 compartments made up a small share.

This clonotype was seen repeatedly, ten times or more. Its antigen is undetermined. Each CDR3 protein is one row after TCRdb ran MiXCR on the 5' RACE reads. The sample has about 320,000 distinct CDR3 sequences, around 7% seen once; the top ten hold roughly a sixth. Germline CDR1 and CDR2: SGDLS and YYNGEE. This CDR3 spans 14 amino acids. The ends were cut back, 2 bases at V and 2 bases at J, with 8 bases in the middle. The chain recombines TRBV9 with TRBJ2-1; D ambiguous. This receptor was obtained from a man younger than 35 who received the YFV17D yellow fever vaccine. The starting material was PBMCs, obtained more than 40 days after the first yellow fever vaccination. The CDR3 coding sequence is TGTGCCAGCAGCGTCTCCCAACCCTACAATGAGCAGTTCTTC. Protein: CASSVSQPYNEQFF.